This record looks at one T cell receptor (beta chain) sequence and its context. As yet, its antigen is unknown. 5' RACE with UMI labels generated the TRB cDNA libraries. TCRdb reprocessed the 5' RACE reads and keeps a single row for each CDR3 protein, giving no DNA. Its clone listing holds about 62,000 distinct CDR3 sequences. The CDR3 is made up of 14 amino acids. Germline-derived CDR1 and CDR2 are MNHEY and SVGEGT. This sample stems from a study of CXCR3-negative and CXCR3-positive naive CD8 T cells. Study results and caveats: Expression of CXCR3 was partially reduced after cryopreservation, and fresh PBMCs were used in most assays. Both naive subsets had comparably high diversity; memory CD8+ cells much lower.

The receptor comes from a human donor in good health. Some clones in this sample may be carry-over from other donors' samples. This chain connects TRBV6-2 or TRBV6-3 to TRBJ2-7; as DNA is missing, the TRBD2 call by TCRdb cannot be tested. Sequencing was performed on naive CXCR3- CD8+ T cells from blood. Stated subset: CD45RO-CCR7+CD27+CD95- naive CD8+ T cells lacking CXCR3 (TNR3-). CDR3 protein: CASSLSGGADEQYF.